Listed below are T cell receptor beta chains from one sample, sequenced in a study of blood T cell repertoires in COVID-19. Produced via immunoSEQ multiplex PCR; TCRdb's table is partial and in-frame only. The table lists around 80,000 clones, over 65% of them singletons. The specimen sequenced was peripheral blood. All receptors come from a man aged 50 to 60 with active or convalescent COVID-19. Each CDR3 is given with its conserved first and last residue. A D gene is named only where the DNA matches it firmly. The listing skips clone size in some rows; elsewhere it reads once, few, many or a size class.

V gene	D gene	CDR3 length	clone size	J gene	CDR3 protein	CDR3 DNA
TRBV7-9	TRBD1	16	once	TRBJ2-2	CASRPKDRVATGELFF	TGTGCCAGCAGACCAAAAGACAGGGTGGCCACCGGGGAGCTGTTTTTT
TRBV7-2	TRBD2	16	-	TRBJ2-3	CASSMGLAGGIDTQYF	TGTGCCAGCAGCATGGGACTAGCGGGGGGTATAGATACGCAGTATTTT
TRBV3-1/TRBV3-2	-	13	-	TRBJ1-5	CASSQGRGQPQHF	TGTGCCAGCAGCCAAGGTCGGGGTCAGCCCCAGCATTTT
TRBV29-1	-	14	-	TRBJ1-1	CSVWGHRAGTEAFF	TGCAGCGTCTGGGGGCACAGGGCCGGCACTGAAGCTTTCTTT
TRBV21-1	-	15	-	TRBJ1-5	CASSKSEHSNQPQHF	TGTGCCAGCAGCAAGTCGGAGCATAGCAATCAGCCCCAGCATTTT
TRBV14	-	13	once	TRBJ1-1	CASSPQVNGEAFF	TGTGCCAGCAGCCCACAGGTAAACGGTGAAGCTTTCTTT
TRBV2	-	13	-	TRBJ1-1	CATLQGTDTEAFF	TGTGCCACACTACAGGGTACGGACACTGAAGCTTTCTTT
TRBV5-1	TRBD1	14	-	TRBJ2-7	CASSPGQGVDEQYF	TGCGCCAGCAGCCCGGGACAGGGGGTGGACGAGCAGTACTTC
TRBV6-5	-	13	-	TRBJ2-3	CASRDYPQGTQYF	TGTGCCAGCAGGGACTACCCGCAGGGTACGCAGTATTTT
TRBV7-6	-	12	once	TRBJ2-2	CASSSGSGELFF	TGTGCCAGCAGCTCCGGTTCAGGGGAGCTGTTTTTT
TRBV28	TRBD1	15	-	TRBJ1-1	CASHGDRETFTEAFF	TGTGCCAGTCATGGGGACAGGGAGACGTTCACTGAAGCTTTCTTT
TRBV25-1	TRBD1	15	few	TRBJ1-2	CASSLTGTGRDGYTF	TGTGCCAGCAGTTTAACCGGGACAGGGAGAGATGGCTACACCTTC
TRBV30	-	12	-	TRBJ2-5	CAWSKAGGTQYF	TGTGCCTGGAGTAAGGCCGGGGGGACCCAGTACTTC
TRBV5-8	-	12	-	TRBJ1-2	CASSPLEYGYTF	TGTGCCAGCAGCCCTCTGGAGTATGGCTACACCTTC
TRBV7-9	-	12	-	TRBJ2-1	CASSPNGEKQFF	TGTGCCAGCAGCCCGAATGGAGAGAAGCAGTTCTTC
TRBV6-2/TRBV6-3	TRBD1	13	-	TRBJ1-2	CASSQQGNYGYTF	TGTGCCAGCAGCCAACAGGGGAACTATGGCTACACCTTC
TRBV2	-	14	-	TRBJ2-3	CASTLAILSDTQYF	TGTGCCAGCACGCTAGCTATATTGTCGGACACGCAGTATTTT
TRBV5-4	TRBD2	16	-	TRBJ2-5	CASSPGTSGGYGTQYF	TGTGCCAGCAGCCCGGGGACTAGCGGGGGCTACGGGACCCAGTACTTC